This T cell receptor beta chain was recovered during a study of T-cell reconstitution after alpha-beta-depleted transplantation in children. CDR1 is PRHDT and CDR2 is FYEKMQ in the germline V gene (reference sequence). The CDR3 sequence is 16 residues long. The V end was cut by 8 bases, the J end by 7 bases, with 24 bases between. Unique molecular identifiers featured in how the TCRbeta library was prepared. TCRdb ran MiXCR on the PCR reads and lists one entry per CDR3 protein. Here the sample spans about 340,000 distinct CDR3 sequences, 15% to 20% being singletons. The genes are TRBV13 and TRBJ2-1, with D perhaps TRBD2 (7 bases). The source of this sequence is a male patient aged 2 to 10 who had a stem cell transplant for acute lymphoblastic leukemia, so the T cells may come from the graft donor. The sequencing used PBMCs, mostly from graft donor cells, collected 360 days after TCRalphabeta/CD19-depleted stem cell transplant. The CDR3 loop is CASSHPGAGEVNEQFF. The CDR3 DNA follows: TGTGCCAGCTCCCACCCGGGGGCGGGAGAGGTAAATGAGCAGTTCTTC.